The T cell receptor beta chain under discussion was sequenced for a study of cytomegalovirus exposure and HLA in healthy donors. PCR involved 60 Vbeta and 13 Jbeta primers. TCRdb keeps only in-frame clones here, not all; method: immunoSEQ multiplex PCR. The sample comprises approximately 110,000 clones, over 70% of which are singletons, and approximately 4.1% rests with the top ten. Study-wide points: Solely CMV serostatus was available to characterize immune exposure. Within a later analysis, the majority of CMV-associated TCR beta chains appeared HLA-restricted.

About this clone itself: Antigen specificity is unknown.

The clonotype was recovered from a woman aged 40 to 50 in good health and CMV-seronegative. What was sequenced was PBMCs.

This CDR3 is CASSLQGDTIYF. Here the CDR3 DNA reads TGTGCCAGCAGCTTACAGGGCGACACCATATATTTT. The chain recombines TRBV7-2 with TRBJ1-3, with D maybe TRBD1 (5 bases). The V gene's germline CDR1 is SGHTA and CDR2 FQGNSA. The V gene lost 2 bases and the J gene lost 8 bases, with 7 bases spanning the gap. The CDR3 is made up of 12 amino acids.